A single sample is the source of the 14 T cell receptor beta chains below, sequenced in a study of blood T cell repertoires in COVID-19. Clones were read by immunoSEQ multiplex PCR, and TCRdb kept only the in-frame ones, dropping some. The data show 190,000 or so clones, around four fifths seen once. The specimen sequenced was peripheral blood. These receptors all stem from a human donor with acute or convalescent COVID-19. The donor label of this sample is uncertain.

The J gene is TRBJ1-5, the V gene TRBV2; D not resolved. Germline V CDR1 and CDR2: SNHLY, FYNNEI. Between the trimmed V and J ends, which lost 7 bases and 4 bases, there was a span of 11 bases. The CDR3 is 13 amino acids. CDR3 loop: CASNLQKNQPQHF. DNA of the CDR3: TGTGCCAGCAATTTACAGAAAAATCAGCCCCAGCATTTT.

The J gene is TRBJ1-2, the V gene TRBV5-6; D gene ambiguous. The V gene's germline CDR1 is SGHDT and CDR2 YYEEEE. V was pared by 4 bases and J by 4 bases, with 20 bases between. The length of the CDR3 is 16 residues. The CDR3 DNA reads as TGTGCCAGCAGCCCTCACGGGGTCCTGGAACGCTATGGCTACACCTTC. This codes for CASSPHGVLERYGYTF.

J is TRBJ1-2 and V is TRBV19; 8 positions match TRBD1. Germline lookup yields CDR1 LNHDA and CDR2 SQIVND (reference sequence). CDR3 length: 14 residues. V was clipped by 5 bases and J by 4 bases; unmatched bases: 6. The CDR3 DNA follows: TGTGCCAGTAGTCCCCAGGGACAGGTCTATGGCTACACCTTC. It encodes CASSPQGQVYGYTF. The full variable domain, its missing parts supplied by reference TRBV19 and TRBJ1-2, is DGGITQSPKYLFRKEGQNVTLSCEQNLNHDAMYWYRQDPGQGLRLIYYSQIVNDFQKGDIAEGYSVSREKKESFPLTVTSAQKNPTAFYLCASSPQGQVYGYTFGSGTRLTVV.

The chain has TRBV29-1 and TRBJ2-7; 9 bases align to TRBD2. Germline CDR1 SQVTM, CDR2 ANQGSEA. J was trimmed by 6 bases and V by 3 bases; bases with no gene match: 6. There are 13 residues in the CDR3. The CDR3 DNA reads TGCAGCGTTGAGGGGCGGGAGGGCGCCGAGCAGTACTTC. It specifies CSVEGREGAEQYF.

CDR3 nucleotide sequence: TGTGCCAGCAGTTCCCGGGACTACTTAGCACAGTTCTTC. Amino acids: CASSSRDYLAQFF. The chain uses TRBV11-2 and TRBJ2-1; 7 bases agree with TRBD2. Germline V gives CDR1 SGHAT, CDR2 FQNNGV. The CDR3 length is 13 residues. J was trimmed by 13 bases and V by 6 bases; bases with no gene match: 12.

The gene calls are TRBV29-1 and TRBJ1-5; weak D call: TRBD1 (5 bases). The CDR3 length is 15 residues. CDR1 and CDR2 (germline): SQVTM, ANQGSEA. V lost 4 bases and J lost 4, with 17 bases in between. In DNA, the CDR3 is TGCAGCGTTGGCGATGTAGGGGTCCCTAATCAGCCCCAGCATTTT. This codes for CSVGDVGVPNQPQHF.

The chain has TRBV27 and TRBJ2-7, with 10 bases identical to TRBD2. V lost 5 bases, J lost 3 bases, and 7 bases stayed unmatched. Germline CDR1 reads MNHEY; CDR2 reads SMNVEV (reference sequence). The CDR3 extends over 15 amino acids. This CDR3 reads CASSQPGLANYEQYF. The CDR3 nucleotides are TGTGCCAGCAGTCAGCCGGGACTAGCGAACTACGAGCAGTACTTC.

The CDR3: CASSRGQGVPDTQYF. Here the CDR3 DNA reads TGTGCCAGCAGCCGTGGCCAAGGGGTTCCAGATACGCAGTATTTT. The V and J genes are TRBV7-9 and TRBJ2-3; possibly TRBD1 for D (5 bases). There are 15 residues in the CDR3. CDR1 is SEHNR and CDR2 is FQNEAQ in the germline V gene (reference sequence). Trimming pared 5 bases from V and 4 bases from J, leaving 16 bases between.

This clone was picked up a small number of times. This CDR3 is CASSLGTGSYYEQYF. DNA for the CDR3: TGTGCCAGCTCACTAGGGACAGGTAGTTACTACGAGCAGTACTTC. This chain links TRBV18 with TRBJ2-7; 8 positions match TRBD1. V lost 4 bases to trimming and J lost 3 bases; unmatched junction nucleotides: 8. The CDR3 sequence is 15 residues long. Germline V CDR1 and CDR2: KGHSH, LQKENI.

The chain carries TRBV5-4 and TRBJ2-2; 8 bases are shared with TRBD1. Germline V gives CDR1 SGHNT, CDR2 YYREEE (reference sequence). J lost 6 bases, V lost 4 bases, and 8 bases had no gene match. This CDR3 contains 15 residues. The CDR3: CASSLGQGSAGELFF. CDR3 nucleotides: TGTGCCAGCAGCCTTGGACAGGGTTCGGCCGGGGAGCTGTTTTTT.

V is TRBV12-3 or TRBV12-4 and J is TRBJ2-7, with D tentatively TRBD2 (6 bases). The germline V and J ends were trimmed by 6 bases and 4 bases, with 13 bases remaining between them. The CDR3 has 13 residues. The CDR3 protein is CASSPRTIYEQYF. The DNA for the CDR3 is TGTGCCAGCAGCCCCAGGACTATTTACGAGCAGTACTTC.

The J gene is TRBJ2-7, the V gene TRBV2, with D possibly being TRBD2 (5 bases). CDR1 and CDR2 from the germline V gene are SNHLY and FYNNEI. The CDR3 runs to 11 residues. V was trimmed by 5 bases and J by 7 bases, leaving 9 bases between them. The CDR3 bases are TGTGCCAGCAGTCCATGGAGGGAGCAGTACTTC. Encoded protein: CASSPWREQYF.

On this clone itself: Within the sample, other DNA sequences also encode this same CDR3. The rearrangement joins TRBV5-4 to TRBJ1-2; D is perhaps TRBD1 (6 bases). Germline V gene lookup returns CDR1 SGHNT and CDR2 YYREEE (reference sequence). Trimming pared 4 bases from V and 6 bases from J, leaving 16 bases between. This CDR3 has 14 residues. CDR3 protein: CASSQNTGTNGYTF. The CDR3 nucleotides read TGTGCCAGCAGCCAGAATACCGGGACAAATGGCTACACCTTC.

V usage is TRBV28 and J usage is TRBJ2-6, with TRBD1 matching 8 bases. CDR1 is MDHEN and CDR2 is SYDVKM in the germline V gene. The CDR3 has 15 residues. The junction had 5 bases not matched to a gene; V was cut back by 6 bases and J by 4 bases. CDR3 coding DNA: TGTGCCAGCAGGTCAGGGGGCGCCGGGGCCAACGTCCTGACTTTC. Its translation is CASRSGGAGANVLTF.